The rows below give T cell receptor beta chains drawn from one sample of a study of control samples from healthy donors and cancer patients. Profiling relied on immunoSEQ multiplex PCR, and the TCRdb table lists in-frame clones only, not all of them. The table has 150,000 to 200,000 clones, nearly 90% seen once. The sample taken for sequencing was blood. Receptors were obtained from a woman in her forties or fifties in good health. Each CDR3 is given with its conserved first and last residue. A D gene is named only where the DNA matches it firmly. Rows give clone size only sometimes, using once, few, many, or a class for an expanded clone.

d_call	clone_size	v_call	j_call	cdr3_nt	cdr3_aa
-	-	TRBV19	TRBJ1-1	TGTGCCAGTAGTACGACGGGGGGGCAAGTGAACACTGAAGCTTTCTTT	CASSTTGGQVNTEAFF
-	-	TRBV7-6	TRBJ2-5	TGTGCCAGCAGCAAACCTGGGGGCGGGAGTAGGGAGACCCAGTACTTC	CASSKPGGGSRETQYF
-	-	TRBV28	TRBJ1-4	TGTGCCAGTACCCAAGGGGACCGGAATGAAAAACTGTTTTTT	CASTQGDRNEKLFF
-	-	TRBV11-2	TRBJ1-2	TGTGCCAGCAGCTTATCCCTCGTCTATGGCTACACCTTC	CASSLSLVYGYTF
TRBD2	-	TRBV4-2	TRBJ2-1	TGTGCCAGCAGCCAGGGGTTGCGGGGGACTAGCGGGGGGGACTCCTACAATGAGCAGTTCTTC	CASSQGLRGTSGGDSYNEQFF
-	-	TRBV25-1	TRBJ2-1	TGTGCCAGCAGTAAGACAGGTACCCCCAACTACAATGAGCAGTTCTTC	CASSKTGTPNYNEQFF
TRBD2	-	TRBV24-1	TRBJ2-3	TGTGCCACCGGGGGGGGTAGCACAGATACGCAGTATTTT	CATGGGSTDTQYF
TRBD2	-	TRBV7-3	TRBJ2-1	TGTGCCAGCAGCTTAATTGAGGCGGGAGCATCCTACAATGAGCAGTTCTTC	CASSLIEAGASYNEQFF
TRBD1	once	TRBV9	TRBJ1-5	TGTGCCAGCAGCTCAGGACAGGGTGGCCAGCCCCAGCATTTT	CASSSGQGGQPQHF
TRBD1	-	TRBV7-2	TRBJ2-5	TGTGCCAGCAGCTTACAGCGACAGGGTTATCAAGAGACCCAGTACTTC	CASSLQRQGYQETQYF
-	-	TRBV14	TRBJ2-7	TGTGCCAGCAGCCAACGCAGGGGACCCTACGAGCAGTACTTC	CASSQRRGPYEQYF
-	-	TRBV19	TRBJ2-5	TGTGCCAGTAGTATAGGGGGGGTGGAGACCCAGTACTTC	CASSIGGVETQYF
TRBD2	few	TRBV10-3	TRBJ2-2	TGTGCCATCAGTGACGGAATGCGGGGGACCGGGGAGCTGTTTTTT	CAISDGMRGTGELFF
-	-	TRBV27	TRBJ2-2	TGTGCCAGCGGTAGGGACCCGGGGTACGGGGAGCTGTTTTTT	CASGRDPGYGELFF
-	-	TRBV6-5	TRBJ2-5	TGTGCCAGCAGTTTTCGAGGACAGAAAGAGACCCAGTACTTC	CASSFRGQKETQYF
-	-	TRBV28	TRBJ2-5	TGTGCCAGCAACGAACCCATAGGGGGCCAAGAGACCCAGTACTTC	CASNEPIGGQETQYF
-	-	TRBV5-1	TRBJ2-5	TGCGCCAGCAGTCCTAAGGACAGACGAGAGACCCAGTACTTC	CASSPKDRRETQYF
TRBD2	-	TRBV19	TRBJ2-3	TGTGCCAGGGGGCAGCGGGAGGGCCTTGATACGCAGTATTTT	CARGQREGLDTQYF
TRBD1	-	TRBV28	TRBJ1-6	TGTGCCAGCAGTCCTGGACAGGGGGCATCAGTGACACCCCTCCACTTT	CASSPGQGASVTPLHF
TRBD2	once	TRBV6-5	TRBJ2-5	TGTGCCGCGGCGCCGGGACTACAAGAGACCCAGTACTTC	CAAAPGLQETQYF
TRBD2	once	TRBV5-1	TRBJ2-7	TGCGCCAGCAGCTTCATGACTAGCGGGGCGGCCTACGAGCAGTACTTC	CASSFMTSGAAYEQYF
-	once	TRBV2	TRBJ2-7	TGTGCCAGCGCTTGGGACGGACTAATAGAACAGTACTTC	CASAWDGLIEQYF
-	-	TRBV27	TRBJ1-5	TGTGCCAGCAGTACAGGGAATAGCAATCAGCCCCAGCATTTT	CASSTGNSNQPQHF
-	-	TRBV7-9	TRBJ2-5	TGTGCCAGCAGCTTAGTCTCCGGGCAGGAGACCCAGTACTTC	CASSLVSGQETQYF
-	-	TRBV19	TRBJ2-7	TGTGCCAGTAGTATAATGGGGAGCTCCTACGAGCAGTACTTC	CASSIMGSSYEQYF
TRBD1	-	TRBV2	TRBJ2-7	TGTGCCAGCAGTGCGATGGGACAGGGACCCTACGAGCAGTACTTC	CASSAMGQGPYEQYF
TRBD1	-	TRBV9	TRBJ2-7	TGTGCCAGCAGCAAAGAAGGGGGACAGGGGTTCTACGAGCAGTACTTC	CASSKEGGQGFYEQYF
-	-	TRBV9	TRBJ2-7	TGTGCCAGCAGCGTAGAAGGGTCAGGACCTTACGAGCAGTACTTC	CASSVEGSGPYEQYF
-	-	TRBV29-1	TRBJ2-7	TGCAGCGTTGAATTCAGTACGTCCGAGCAGTACTTC	CSVEFSTSEQYF
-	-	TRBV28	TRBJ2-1	TGTGCCAGCAGTTTCCTCTACAATGAGCAGTTCTTC	CASSFLYNEQFF
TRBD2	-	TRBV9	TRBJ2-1	TGTGCCAGCATATCCATTGGCGGGGGGCCGCCGCCATACTTCGGAGTCTATCTCAATGAGCAGTTCTTC	CASISIGGGPPPYFGVYLNEQFF
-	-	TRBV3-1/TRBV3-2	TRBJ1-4	TGTGCCAGCAGCCAAGGGGTGGTTGAAAAACTGTTTTTT	CASSQGVVEKLFF
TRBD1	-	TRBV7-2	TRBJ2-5	TGTGCCAGCAGCCCCCGCGGGACAGGGGGCGGCAAGACCCAGTACTTC	CASSPRGTGGGKTQYF
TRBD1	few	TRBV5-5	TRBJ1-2	TGTGCCAGCAGCGTCGGGACAGACTATGGCTACACCTTC	CASSVGTDYGYTF
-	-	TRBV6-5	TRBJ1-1	TGTGCCAGCAGTCTATCGAGGACATCCACTGAAGCTTTCTTT	CASSLSRTSTEAFF
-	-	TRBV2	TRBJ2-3	TGTGCCAGCAACCCGGGATTCACAGATACGCAGTATTTT	CASNPGFTDTQYF
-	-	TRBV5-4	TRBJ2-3	TGTGCCAGCAGCAAAGGTGGAGGAACAGATACGCAGTATTTT	CASSKGGGTDTQYF
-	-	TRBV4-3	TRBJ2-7	TGCGCCAGCAGCCAAGATCCTCGAGGGTACGAGCAGTACTTC	CASSQDPRGYEQYF
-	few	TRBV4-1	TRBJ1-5	TGCGCCAGCAGCGTAGGCGGAGGGGTGGGAAGCAATCAGCCCCAGCATTTT	CASSVGGGVGSNQPQHF
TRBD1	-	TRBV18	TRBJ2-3	TGTGCCAGCTCACGAAGTGGGACAGGGCGTGGAGATACGCAGTATTTT	CASSRSGTGRGDTQYF
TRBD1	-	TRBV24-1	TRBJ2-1	TGTGCCACCAGTGAGCCCGGACAGGGTGAGTTCTTC	CATSEPGQGEFF
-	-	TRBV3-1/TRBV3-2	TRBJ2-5	TGTGCCAGCAGCCACACCCCCGGGACGAGAGGCGAGGCCCAGTACTTC	CASSHTPGTRGEAQYF
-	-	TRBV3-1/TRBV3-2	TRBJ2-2	TGTGCCAGCAGCCATTTGTGGCCGCCGAACACCGGGGAGCTGTTTTTT	CASSHLWPPNTGELFF
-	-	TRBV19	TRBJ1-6	TGTGCCAGTAGTATGAAAGGACCGGTCAATAATTCACCCCTCCACTTT	CASSMKGPVNNSPLHF
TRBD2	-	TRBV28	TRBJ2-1	TGTGCCAGCAGTCAGGGACTAGCGAGGGACAATGAGCAGTTCTTC	CASSQGLARDNEQFF
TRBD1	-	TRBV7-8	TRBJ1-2	TGTGCCAGCAGCCCGCGGACAGGGACAAGGGGTAACTATGGCTACACCTTC	CASSPRTGTRGNYGYTF
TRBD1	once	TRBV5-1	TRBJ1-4	TGCGCCAGCAGCGACGGGACAGGCCCATCAAGGGAAAAACTGTTTTTT	CASSDGTGPSREKLFF
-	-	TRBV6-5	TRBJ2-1	TGTGCCAGCAGTTACTCGTGGAATGAGCAGTTCTTC	CASSYSWNEQFF
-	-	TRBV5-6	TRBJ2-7	TGTGCCAGCAGCCTAGACCAGGGAGAGCAGTACTTC	CASSLDQGEQYF
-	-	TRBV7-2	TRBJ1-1	TGTGCCAGCAGCTTAGAGGGGGGCAGATTGAACACTGAAGCTTTCTTT	CASSLEGGRLNTEAFF
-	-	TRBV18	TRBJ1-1	TGTGCCACCTTGATGGATCCCGGCCGGACTGAAGCTTTCTTT	CATLMDPGRTEAFF